This note documents a single TCR beta chain sequence. Its antigen is currently not known. No base-level quality is on record; no much larger clone is a single base apart. The CDR3 goes from the cysteine to the phenylalanine over 17 residues. The entry retains the CDR3 DNA only, 51 bases that are in frame from base 1. CDR1 GTSNPN and CDR2 SVGIG are derived from the germline V gene (reference sequence). This sample is drawn from a study of T cell clonotyping in hematopoietic cell transplantation listed by TCRdb under 2021. Study-level background: In the study, over a hundred blood samples were gathered from some 32 consecutive transplant recipients and their related donors. Recruitment of patients ran from late 2015 to January 2017, and follow-up continued until September 2020 or until death. What the research found in general, with its limitations: Overlap with donor repertoires was found for only a small fraction of recipient repertoires, with over 95% found to appear de novo at the given depth. After transplant, TCR diversity in recipients dropped, and pathologically expanded clonotypes increased progressively from day 30 to day 180. Broader posttransplant TCR repertoire diversity was predicted by donor and pretransplant recipient Inverse Simpson Index values. Sample size was limited, and cells were not sorted, so CD4 and CD8 repertoire contributions could not be separated.

The sample's time point, from its label and the paper: 100 days after allo-HCT. Blood from recipients was drawn about 28 days before transplant and again at days 30, 100 and 180 after transplant. Nuclei Lysis Solution was used to extract genomic DNA from fresh or cryopreserved unfractionated peripheral blood mononuclear cells. The immunoSEQ assay, a bias-controlled multiplex PCR using V- and J-specific primers, was used to amplify TCR beta CDR3 regions from genomic DNA. In a second PCR step, the CDR3 amplicons were tagged with a proprietary barcode plus Illumina adapter sequences. An Illumina MiSeq instrument was used for sequencing of the CDR3 libraries. Regarding the original processing steps: Export and quality control were done with immunoSEQ Analyzer 3.0, while downstream analyses used R Bioconductor and Immunarch. Only productive rearrangements in the normalized downsampled data set were used to calculate repertoire metrics. Pathologically expanded clonotypes were defined as those larger than 5 templates in the normalized cohort. The Inverse Simpson Index was used to measure repertoire diversity. CMV-specificity analyses were carried out on the non-normalized data set to capture all clonotypes. TCRdb holds this immuneACCESS table with in-frame rearrangements only. Some clones are missing; in checked studies, unresolved V genes explain under half, and the rest has no known cause. V and J calls and clone size come straight from that table; D and trimming were deduced from the DNA. For this sample there are about 10,000 clones; 40% to 65% appear just once. 10% to 15% of the sample belongs to the ten largest clones.

The rearranged chain carries TRBV30 and TRBJ2-5, with the D segment identity uncertain. The end of the DNA is better explained by TRBJ2-7, so the J call may be wrong. The sequence was obtained from a female patient aged 50 to 65 who had an allogeneic stem cell transplant from an unrelated donor, so the T cells may come from the graft donor. Some clones in this sample may be carry-over from other donors' samples. The starting material was peripheral blood mononuclear cells, obtained 100 days after allogeneic stem cell transplant. For the CDR3, the sequence is CAWSAGTWRQASYEQYF. The DNA sequence is TGTGCCTGGAGTGCTGGAACGTGGCGGCAGGCCTCCTACGAGCAGTACTTC.